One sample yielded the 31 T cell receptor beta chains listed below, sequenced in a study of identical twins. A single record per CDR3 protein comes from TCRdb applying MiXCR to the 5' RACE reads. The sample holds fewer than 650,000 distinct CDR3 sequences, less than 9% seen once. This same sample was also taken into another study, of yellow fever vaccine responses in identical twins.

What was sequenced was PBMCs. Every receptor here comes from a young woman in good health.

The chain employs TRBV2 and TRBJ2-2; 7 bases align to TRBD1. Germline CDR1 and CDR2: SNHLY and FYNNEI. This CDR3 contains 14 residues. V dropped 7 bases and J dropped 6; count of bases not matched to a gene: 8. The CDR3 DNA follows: TGTGCCAGCAATACACAGGGGTCCGCCGGGGAGCTGTTTTTT. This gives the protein CASNTQGSAGELFF.

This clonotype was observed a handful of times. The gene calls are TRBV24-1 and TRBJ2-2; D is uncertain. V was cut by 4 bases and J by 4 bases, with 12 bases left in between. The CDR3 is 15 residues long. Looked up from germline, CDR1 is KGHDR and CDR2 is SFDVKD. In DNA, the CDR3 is TGTGCCACCAGTGACCCCCTGGAGCTCACCGGGGAGCTGTTTTTT. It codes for CATSDPLELTGELFF.

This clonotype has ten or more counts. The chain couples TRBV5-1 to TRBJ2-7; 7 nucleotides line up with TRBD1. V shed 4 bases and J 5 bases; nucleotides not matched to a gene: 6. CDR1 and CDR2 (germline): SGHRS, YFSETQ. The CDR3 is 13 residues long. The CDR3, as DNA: TGCGCCAGCAGCATGACAGGGAACAACGAGCAGTACTTC. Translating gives CASSMTGNNEQYF.

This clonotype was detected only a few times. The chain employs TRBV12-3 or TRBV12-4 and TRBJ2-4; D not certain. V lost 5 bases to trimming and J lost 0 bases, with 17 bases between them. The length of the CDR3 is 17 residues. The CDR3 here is CASSPRSQWLAKNIQYF. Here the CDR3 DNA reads TGTGCCAGCAGTCCACGGTCACAGTGGCTAGCCAAAAACATTCAGTACTTC.

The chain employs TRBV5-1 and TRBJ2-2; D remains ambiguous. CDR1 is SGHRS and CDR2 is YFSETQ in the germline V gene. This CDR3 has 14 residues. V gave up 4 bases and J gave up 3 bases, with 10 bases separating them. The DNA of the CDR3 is TGCGCCAGCAGCAACACAGCCGACACCGGGGAGCTGTTTTTT. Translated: CASSNTADTGELFF.

CDR3 loop: CASSPLEQYV. The DNA for the CDR3 is TGTGCCAGCTCACCCCTCGAGCAGTACGTC. J is TRBJ2-7 and V is TRBV18, with D unresolved. The V end lost 3 bases, the J end lost 6 bases, and 3 bases lay between the germline ends. The CDR3 consists of 10 residues. Germline V CDR1 and CDR2: KGHSH, LQKENI.

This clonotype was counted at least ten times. The DNA of the CDR3 is TGTGCCAGCAGTGAATACACCAGCTCTGGAAACACCATATATTTT. As protein: CASSEYTSSGNTIYF. This chain connects TRBV12-3 or TRBV12-4 to TRBJ1-3, with D uncertain. The V gene lost 5 bases and the J gene lost 0 bases, with 11 bases spanning the gap. This CDR3 is built from 15 residues.

The CDR3 loop reads CASKDLAGGDEQFF. The CDR3 coding sequence is TGCGCCAGCAAGGACCTAGCGGGGGGCGATGAGCAGTTCTTC. The rearrangement uses TRBV5-1 and TRBJ2-1, with TRBD2 matching over 11 bases. The CDR3 length is 14 residues. V was pared by 6 bases and J by 8 bases, with 7 bases of the junction left unmatched. Germline CDR1 reads SGHRS; CDR2 reads YFSETQ. The whole variable domain, filled in from reference TRBV5-1 and TRBJ2-1, reads KAGVTQTPRYLIKTRGQQVTLSCSPISGHRSVSWYQQTPGQGLQFLFEYFSETQRNKGNFPGRFSGRQFSNSRSEMNVSTLELGDSALYLCASKDLAGGDEQFFGPGTRLTVL.

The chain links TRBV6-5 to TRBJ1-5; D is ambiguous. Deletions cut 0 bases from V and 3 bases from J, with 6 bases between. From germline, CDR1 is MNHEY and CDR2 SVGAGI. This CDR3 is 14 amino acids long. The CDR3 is CASSYSEDNQPQHF. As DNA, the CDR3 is TGTGCCAGCAGTTACTCCGAAGACAATCAGCCCCAGCATTTT.

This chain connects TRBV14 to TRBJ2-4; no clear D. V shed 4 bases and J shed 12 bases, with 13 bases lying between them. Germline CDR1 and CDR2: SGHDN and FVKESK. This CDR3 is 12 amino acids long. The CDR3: CASSPSGRSQYF. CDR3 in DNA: TGTGCCAGCAGCCCTTCTGGGCGGAGTCAGTACTTC. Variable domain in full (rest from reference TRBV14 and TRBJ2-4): EAGVTQFPSHSVIEKGQTVTLRCDPISGHDNLYWYRRVMGKEIKFLLHFVKESKQDESGMPNNRFLAERTGGTYSTLKVQPAELEDSGVYFCASSPSGRSQYFGAGTRLSVL.

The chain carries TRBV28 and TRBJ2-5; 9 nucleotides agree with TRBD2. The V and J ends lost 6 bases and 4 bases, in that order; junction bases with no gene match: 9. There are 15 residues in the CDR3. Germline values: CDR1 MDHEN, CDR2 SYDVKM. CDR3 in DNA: TGTGCCAGCAGGTCTAGCGGGACGCCCGGAGAGACCCAGTACTTC. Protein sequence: CASRSSGTPGETQYF.

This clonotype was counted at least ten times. This CDR3 is CSVPSSGTSNTGELFF. CDR3 nucleotide sequence: TGCAGCGTGCCGAGCTCCGGGACGTCGAACACCGGGGAGCTGTTTTTT. The chain joins TRBV29-1 to TRBJ2-2; the D gene could be TRBD1 or TRBD2 (5 bases each). The CDR3 has 16 amino acids. Germline assignment: CDR1 SQVTM and CDR2 ANQGSEA. Trimming took 6 bases from V and 0 from J, leaving 17 bases between them.

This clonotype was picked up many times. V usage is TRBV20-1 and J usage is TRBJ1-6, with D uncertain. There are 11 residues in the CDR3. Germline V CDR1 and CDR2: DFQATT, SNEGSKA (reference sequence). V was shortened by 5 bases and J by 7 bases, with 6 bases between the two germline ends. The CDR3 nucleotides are TGCAGTGCTGCACGGAATTCACCCCTCCACTTT. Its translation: CSAARNSPLHF.

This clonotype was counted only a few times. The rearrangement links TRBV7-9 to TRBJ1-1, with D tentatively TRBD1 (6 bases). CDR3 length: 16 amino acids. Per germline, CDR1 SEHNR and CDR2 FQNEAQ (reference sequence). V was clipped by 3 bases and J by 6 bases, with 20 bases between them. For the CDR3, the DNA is TGTGCCAGCAGCTTTAGTCAGGGGATGGCTATCGCTGAAGCTTTCTTT. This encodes CASSFSQGMAIAEAFF. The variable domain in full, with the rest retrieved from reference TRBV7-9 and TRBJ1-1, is DTGVSQNPRHKITKRGQNVTFRCDPISEHNRLYWYRQTLGQGPEFLTYFQNEAQLEKSRLLSDRFSAERPKGSFSTLEIQRTEQGDSAMYLCASSFSQGMAIAEAFFGQGTRLTVV.

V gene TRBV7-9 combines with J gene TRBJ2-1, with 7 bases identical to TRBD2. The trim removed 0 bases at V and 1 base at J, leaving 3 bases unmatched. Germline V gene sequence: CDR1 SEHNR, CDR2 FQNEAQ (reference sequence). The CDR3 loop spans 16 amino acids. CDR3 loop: CASSLAWGGSYNEQFF. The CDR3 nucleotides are TGTGCCAGCAGCTTAGCCTGGGGGGGATCCTACAATGAGCAGTTCTTC.

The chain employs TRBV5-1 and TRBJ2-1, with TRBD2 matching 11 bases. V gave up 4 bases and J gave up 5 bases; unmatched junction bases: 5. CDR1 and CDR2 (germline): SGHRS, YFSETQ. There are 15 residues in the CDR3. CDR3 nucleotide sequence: TGCGCCAGCAGCCTAGCGGGGGGATCCCACAATGAGCAGTTCTTC. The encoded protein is CASSLAGGSHNEQFF.

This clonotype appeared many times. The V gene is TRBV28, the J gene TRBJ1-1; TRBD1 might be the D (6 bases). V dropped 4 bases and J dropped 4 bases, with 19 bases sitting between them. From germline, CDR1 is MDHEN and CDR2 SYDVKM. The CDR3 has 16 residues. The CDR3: CASSWRAGEVGTEAFF. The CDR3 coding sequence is TGTGCCAGCAGTTGGCGAGCAGGGGAAGTCGGCACTGAAGCTTTCTTT.

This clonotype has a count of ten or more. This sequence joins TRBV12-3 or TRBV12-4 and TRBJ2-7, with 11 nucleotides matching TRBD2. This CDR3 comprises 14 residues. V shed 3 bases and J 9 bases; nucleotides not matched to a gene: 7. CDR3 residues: CASSFGSGRAGQYF. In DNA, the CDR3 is TGTGCCAGCAGTTTTGGTAGCGGGAGGGCCGGGCAGTACTTC.

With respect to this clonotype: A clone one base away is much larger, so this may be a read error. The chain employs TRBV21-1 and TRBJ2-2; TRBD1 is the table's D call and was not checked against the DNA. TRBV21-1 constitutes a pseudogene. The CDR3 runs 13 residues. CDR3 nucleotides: TGTGCCAACGGCGGGGGAAACACCGGGGAGCTGTTTTTT. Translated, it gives CANGGGNTGELFF.

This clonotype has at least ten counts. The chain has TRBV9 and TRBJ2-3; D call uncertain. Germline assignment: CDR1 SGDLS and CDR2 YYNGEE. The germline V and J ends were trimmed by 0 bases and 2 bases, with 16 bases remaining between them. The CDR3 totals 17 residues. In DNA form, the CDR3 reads TGTGCCAGCAGCGTAGGTACAGCCAGCTACCACACAGATACGCAGTATTTT. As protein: CASSVGTASYHTDTQYF.

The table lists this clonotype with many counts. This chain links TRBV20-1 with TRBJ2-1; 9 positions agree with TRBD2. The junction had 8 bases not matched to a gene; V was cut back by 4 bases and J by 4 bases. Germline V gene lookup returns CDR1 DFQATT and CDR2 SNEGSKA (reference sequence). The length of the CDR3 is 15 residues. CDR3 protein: CSAIALAGKYNEQFF. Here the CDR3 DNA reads TGCAGTGCTATCGCGCTAGCGGGAAAATACAATGAGCAGTTCTTC.

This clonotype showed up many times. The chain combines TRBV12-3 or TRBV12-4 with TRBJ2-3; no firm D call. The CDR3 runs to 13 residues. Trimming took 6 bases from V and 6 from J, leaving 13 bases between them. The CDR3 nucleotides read TGTGCCAGCAGGTCCCTTCTAGGGGATACGCAGTATTTT. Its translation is CASRSLLGDTQYF.

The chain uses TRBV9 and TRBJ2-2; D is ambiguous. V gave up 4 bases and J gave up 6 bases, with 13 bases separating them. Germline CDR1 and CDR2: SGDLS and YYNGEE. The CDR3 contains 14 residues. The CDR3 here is CASSFLGDAGELFF. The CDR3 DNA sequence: TGTGCCAGCAGCTTCCTGGGTGATGCCGGGGAGCTGTTTTTT.

The CDR3 loop is CASSLAGTGSLEQFF. In DNA, the CDR3 is TGTGCCAGCAGCTTAGCGGGGACAGGATCCCTTGAGCAGTTCTTC. This chain joins TRBV9 and TRBJ2-1; D possibly matches TRBD1 or TRBD2 (8 bases each). The germline V gene has CDR1 SGDLS and CDR2 YYNGEE. The CDR3 runs 15 residues. V lost 4 bases and J 9 bases, leaving 20 bases between the germline ends.

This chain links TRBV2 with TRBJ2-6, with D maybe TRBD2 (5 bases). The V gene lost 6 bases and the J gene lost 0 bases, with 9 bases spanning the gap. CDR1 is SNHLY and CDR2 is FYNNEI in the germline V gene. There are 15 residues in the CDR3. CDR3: CASRGASSGANVLTF. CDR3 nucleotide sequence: TGTGCCAGCAGGGGAGCCAGCTCTGGGGCCAACGTCCTGACTTTC.

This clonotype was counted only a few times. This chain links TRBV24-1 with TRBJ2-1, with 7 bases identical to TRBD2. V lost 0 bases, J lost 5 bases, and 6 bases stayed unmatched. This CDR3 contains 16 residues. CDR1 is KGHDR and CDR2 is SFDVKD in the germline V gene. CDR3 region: CATSDLGGRTHNEQFF. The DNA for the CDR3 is TGTGCCACCAGTGATTTGGGCGGGAGAACCCACAATGAGCAGTTCTTC.

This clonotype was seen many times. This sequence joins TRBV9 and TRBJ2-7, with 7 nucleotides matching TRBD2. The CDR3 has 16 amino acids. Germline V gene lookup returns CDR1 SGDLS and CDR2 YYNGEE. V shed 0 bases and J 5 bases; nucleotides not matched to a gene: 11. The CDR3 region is CASSVETPTRGDEQYV. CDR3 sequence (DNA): TGTGCCAGCAGCGTAGAAACCCCTACCCGGGGGGACGAGCAGTACGTC.

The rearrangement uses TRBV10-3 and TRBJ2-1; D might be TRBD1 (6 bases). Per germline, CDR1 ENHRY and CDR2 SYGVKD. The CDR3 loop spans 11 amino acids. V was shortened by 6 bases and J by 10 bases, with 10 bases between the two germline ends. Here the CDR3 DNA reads TGTGCCATCAGCGTGGGGGCGGAGCAGTTCTTC. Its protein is CAISVGAEQFF.

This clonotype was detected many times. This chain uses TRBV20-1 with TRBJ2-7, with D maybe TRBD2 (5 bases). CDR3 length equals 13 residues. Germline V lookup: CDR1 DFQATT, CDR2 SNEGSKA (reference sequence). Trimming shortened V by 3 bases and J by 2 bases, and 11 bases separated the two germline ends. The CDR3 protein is CSASDSVAYEQYF. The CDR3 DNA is TGCAGTGCTAGTGATAGCGTAGCCTACGAGCAGTACTTC.

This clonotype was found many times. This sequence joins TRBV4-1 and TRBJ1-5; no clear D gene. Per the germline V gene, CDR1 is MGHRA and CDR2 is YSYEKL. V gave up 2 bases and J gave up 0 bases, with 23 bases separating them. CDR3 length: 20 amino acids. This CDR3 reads CASSQKPGGSIMISNQPQHF. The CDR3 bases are TGCGCCAGCAGCCAAAAGCCCGGAGGATCTATCATGATTAGCAATCAGCCCCAGCATTTT.

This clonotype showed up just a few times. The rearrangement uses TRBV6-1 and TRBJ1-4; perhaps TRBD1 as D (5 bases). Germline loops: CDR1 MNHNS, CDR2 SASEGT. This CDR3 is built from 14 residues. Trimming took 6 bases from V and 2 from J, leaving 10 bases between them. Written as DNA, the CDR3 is TGTGCCAGCAGCAGGGTTTTCACTAATGAAAAACTGTTTTTT. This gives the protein CASSRVFTNEKLFF.